This T cell receptor beta chain was captured by sequencing in a study of cytomegalovirus exposure and HLA in healthy donors. Broader study findings: A link between a missense DCLRE1C variant and TCR beta V- and J-gene trimming emerged from a later analysis. Near-uniform donor sequencing depth was presumed by presence/absence analyses. Earlier analysis found most TCR beta V segments productive about 87% or about 30% of the time.

For this clone: What it recognizes is unknown.

V was cut by 1 base and J by 5 bases, with 14 bases left in between. This CDR3 is 16 amino acids long. Germline V lookup: CDR1 SGHAT, CDR2 FQNNGV. Primers included in the PCR were 60 Vbeta and 13 Jbeta primers. The protocol was immunoSEQ multiplex PCR, while the TCRdb copy is restricted to in-frame clones and leaves out a portion. The sample has over 150,000 clones, over 75% seen once. The genes are TRBV11-2 and TRBJ2-2; no reliable D call. This TCR derives from a male donor in good health and CMV-seronegative. The sequenced material came from PBMCs. This CDR3 is CASSLVVARLTGELFF. CDR3 sequence (DNA): TGTGCCAGCAGCTTAGTAGTCGCCAGGCTGACCGGGGAGCTGTTTTTT.